The T cell receptor (beta chain) described here comes from a study of blood T cells in healthy people across ages. Overall study: Per two T cells, about one barcoded beta molecule was captured through template switching.

Study-level findings and limits: Older age went with lower TCR beta diversity per million T cells, in a roughly linear way. Considered underestimates were the diversity estimates obtained from one million T cells. Compared with aged donors, long-lived donors showed fewer expanded clones, suggesting selection.

Regarding this clonotype: What it recognizes is unknown.

Alongside a J-beta primer mix, a sample-barcoded 5' primer served in a second PCR lasting roughly 6 to 11 cycles. TCRdb recomputed calls from the 5' RACE reads with MiXCR, one row per CDR3 protein. This table has fewer than 800,000 distinct CDR3 sequences, approximately 29% appearing once. The CDR3 consists of 15 residues. Germline V lookup: CDR1 SGDLS, CDR2 YYNGEE. With 5 bases removed from V and 3 bases from J, the gap between germline ends came to 17 bases. The receptor was isolated from a woman of 80 years or more in good health. V usage is TRBV9 and J usage is TRBJ1-1; perhaps TRBD1 as D (5 bases). The source material was blood. CDR3: CASSLEGTAYTEAFF. The CDR3 bases are TGTGCCAGCAGTCTGGAGGGGACGGCGTACACTGAAGCTTTCTTT.